This record concerns one TCR beta chain sequence. The antigen remains undetermined. This entry is derived from a study of OX40 agonist ivuxolimab in advanced cancers. Study-wide results and limits: Some patients without response likewise showed low normalized clonal expansion. In the 0.1 to 3.0 mg/kg range, CD4+ and CD8+ blood T cells had expanded clonally by week 6.

The V and J ends lost 0 bases and 9 bases, in that order; junction bases with no gene match: 11. The germline CDR1 and CDR2 sequences are SGDLS and YYNGEE. The CDR3 sequence is 16 residues long. The repertoire was sequenced with immunoSEQ multiplex PCR; TCRdb's copy has only in-frame clones and lacks some. The sample yields 35,000 to 50,000 clones, roughly nine tenths seen once. This chain joins TRBV9 and TRBJ2-1; TRBD2 matches 8 bases. Sequenced here: CD4+ or CD8+ T cells sorted from blood, sampled in a trial of the OX40 agonist ivuxolimab. This receptor was taken from an adult with an advanced solid tumor such as melanoma, head and neck, liver or kidney cancer. CDR3 sequence: CASSVGASGSWVEQFF. The CDR3 DNA reads TGTGCCAGCAGCGTAGGGGCTAGCGGGTCATGGGTTGAGCAGTTCTTC.